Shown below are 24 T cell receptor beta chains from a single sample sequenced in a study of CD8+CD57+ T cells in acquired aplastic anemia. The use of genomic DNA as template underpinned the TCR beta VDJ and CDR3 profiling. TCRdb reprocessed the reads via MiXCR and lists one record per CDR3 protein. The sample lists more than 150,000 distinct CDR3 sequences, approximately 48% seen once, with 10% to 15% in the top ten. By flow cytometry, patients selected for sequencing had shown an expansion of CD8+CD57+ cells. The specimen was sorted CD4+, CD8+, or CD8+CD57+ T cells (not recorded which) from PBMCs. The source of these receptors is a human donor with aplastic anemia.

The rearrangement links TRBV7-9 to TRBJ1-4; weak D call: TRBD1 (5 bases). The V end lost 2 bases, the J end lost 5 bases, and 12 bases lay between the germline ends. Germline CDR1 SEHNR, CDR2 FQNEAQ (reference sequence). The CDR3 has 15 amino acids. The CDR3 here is CASSLIRTPNEKLFF. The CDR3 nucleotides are TGTGCCAGCAGCTTAATAAGGACACCAAATGAAAAACTGTTTTTT.

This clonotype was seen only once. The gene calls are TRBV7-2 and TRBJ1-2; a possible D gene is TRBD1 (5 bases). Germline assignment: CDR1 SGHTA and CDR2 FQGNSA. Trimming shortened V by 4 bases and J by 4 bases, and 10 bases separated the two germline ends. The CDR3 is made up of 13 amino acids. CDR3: CASSWDPLYGYTF. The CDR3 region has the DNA TGTGCCAGCAGCTGGGACCCTCTCTATGGCTACACCTTC.

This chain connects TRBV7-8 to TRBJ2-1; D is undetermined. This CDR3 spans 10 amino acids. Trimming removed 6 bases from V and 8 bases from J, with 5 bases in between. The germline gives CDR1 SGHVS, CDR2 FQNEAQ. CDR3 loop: CASRVDEQFF. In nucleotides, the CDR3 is TGTGCCAGCAGGGTCGATGAGCAGTTCTTC.

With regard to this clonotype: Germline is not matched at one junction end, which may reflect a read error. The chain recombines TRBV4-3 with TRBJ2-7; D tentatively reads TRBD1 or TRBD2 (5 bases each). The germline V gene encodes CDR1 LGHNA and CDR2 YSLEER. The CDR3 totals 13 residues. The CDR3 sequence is CASGQEAGTEQYF. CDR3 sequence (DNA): TGCGCCAGCGGCCAAGAGGCAGGGACCGAGCAGTACTTC.

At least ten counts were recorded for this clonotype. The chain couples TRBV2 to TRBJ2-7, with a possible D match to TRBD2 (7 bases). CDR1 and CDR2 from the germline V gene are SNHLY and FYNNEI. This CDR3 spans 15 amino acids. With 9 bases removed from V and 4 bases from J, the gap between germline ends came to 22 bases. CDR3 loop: CASKGGGGAFYEQYF. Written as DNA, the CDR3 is TGTGCCAGTAAGGGAGGTGGGGGGGCCTTTTACGAGCAGTACTTC. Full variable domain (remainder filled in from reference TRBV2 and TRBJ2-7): EPEVTQTPSHQVTQMGQEVILRCVPISNHLYFYWYRQILGQKVEFLVSFYNNEISEKSEIFDDQFSVERPDGSNFTLKIRSTKLEDSAMYFCASKGGGGAFYEQYFGPGTRLTVT.

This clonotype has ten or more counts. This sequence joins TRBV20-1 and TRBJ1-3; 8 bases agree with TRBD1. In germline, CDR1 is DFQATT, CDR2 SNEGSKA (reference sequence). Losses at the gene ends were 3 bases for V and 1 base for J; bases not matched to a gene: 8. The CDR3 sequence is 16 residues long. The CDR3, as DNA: TGCAGTGCTAGGAAACAGGGGGTCGGTTCTGGAAACACCATATATTTT. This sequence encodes CSARKQGVGSGNTIYF.

The CDR3 loop reads CSAALQGRDTQYF. In DNA form, the CDR3 reads TGCAGTGCTGCCCTCCAGGGAAGAGATACGCAGTATTTT. V usage is TRBV20-1 and J usage is TRBJ2-3, with TRBD1 as a possible D gene (5 bases). Looked up from germline, CDR1 is DFQATT and CDR2 is SNEGSKA (reference sequence). CDR3 length: 13 amino acids. V was clipped by 5 bases and J by 5 bases, with 14 bases between them.

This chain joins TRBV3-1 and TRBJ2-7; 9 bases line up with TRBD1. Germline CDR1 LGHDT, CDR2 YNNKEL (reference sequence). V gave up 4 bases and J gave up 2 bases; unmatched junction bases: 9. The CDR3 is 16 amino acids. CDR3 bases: TGTGCCAGCAGCCGCACACAGGGGGCTATTCCCTACGAGCAGTACTTC. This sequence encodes CASSRTQGAIPYEQYF.

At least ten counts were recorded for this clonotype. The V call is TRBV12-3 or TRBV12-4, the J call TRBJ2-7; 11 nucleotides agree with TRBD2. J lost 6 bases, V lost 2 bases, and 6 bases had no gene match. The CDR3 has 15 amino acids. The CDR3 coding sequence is TGTGCCAGCAGTTTATCGGGGACTAGCGGCTCCGAGCAGTACTTC. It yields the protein CASSLSGTSGSEQYF.

The CDR3 DNA reads TGTGCCAGCAGCCAAGTGAGGGGGAATTCACCCCTCCACTTT. This codes for CASSQVRGNSPLHF. This chain links TRBV14 with TRBJ1-6; tentatively, D is TRBD1 (6 bases). This CDR3 comprises 14 residues. Germline CDR1 reads SGHDN; CDR2 reads FVKESK. The V and J ends lost 1 base and 7 bases respectively, with 8 bases between them. Complete variable domain (other parts from reference TRBV14 and TRBJ1-6): EAGVTQFPSHSVIEKGQTVTLRCDPISGHDNLYWYRRVMGKEIKFLLHFVKESKQDESGMPNNRFLAERTGGTYSTLKVQPAELEDSGVYFCASSQVRGNSPLHFGNGTRLTVT.

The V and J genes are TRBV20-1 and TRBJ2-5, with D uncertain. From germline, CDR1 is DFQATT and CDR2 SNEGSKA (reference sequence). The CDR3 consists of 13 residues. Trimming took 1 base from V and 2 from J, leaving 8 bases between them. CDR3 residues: CSARVPHQETQYF. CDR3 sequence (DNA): TGCAGTGCTAGAGTACCGCATCAAGAGACCCAGTACTTC.

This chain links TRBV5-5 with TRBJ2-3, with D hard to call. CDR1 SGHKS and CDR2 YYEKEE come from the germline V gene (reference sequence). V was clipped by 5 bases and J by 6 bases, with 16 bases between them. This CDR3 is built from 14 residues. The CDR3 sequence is CASRPGPMADTQYF. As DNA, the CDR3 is TGTGCCAGCAGGCCGGGCCCGATGGCGGATACGCAGTATTTT.

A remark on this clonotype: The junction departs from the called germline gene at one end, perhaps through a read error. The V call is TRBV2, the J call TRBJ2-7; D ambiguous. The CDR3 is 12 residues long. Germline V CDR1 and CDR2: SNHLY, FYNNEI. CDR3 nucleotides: TGTGCCAGCGGTGAAGCGCGTGCTCTCGAACACTTC. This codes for CASGEARALEHF. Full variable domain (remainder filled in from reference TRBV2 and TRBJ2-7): EPEVTQTPSHQVTQMGQEVILRCVPISNHLYFYWYRQILGQKVEFLVSFYNNEISEKSEIFDDQFSVERPDGSNFTLKIRSTKLEDSAMYFCASGEARALEHFGPGTRLTVT.

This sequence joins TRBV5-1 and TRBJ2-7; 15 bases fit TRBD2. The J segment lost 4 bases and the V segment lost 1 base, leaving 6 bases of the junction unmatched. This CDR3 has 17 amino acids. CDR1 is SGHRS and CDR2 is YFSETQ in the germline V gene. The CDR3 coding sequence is TGCGCCAGCAGCTTGCCTCGGACTAGCGGGGGGGCTTACGAGCAGTACTTC. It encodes CASSLPRTSGGAYEQYF. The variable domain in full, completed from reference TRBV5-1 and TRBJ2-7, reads KAGVTQTPRYLIKTRGQQVTLSCSPISGHRSVSWYQQTPGQGLQFLFEYFSETQRNKGNFPGRFSGRQFSNSRSEMNVSTLELGDSALYLCASSLPRTSGGAYEQYFGPGTRLTVT.

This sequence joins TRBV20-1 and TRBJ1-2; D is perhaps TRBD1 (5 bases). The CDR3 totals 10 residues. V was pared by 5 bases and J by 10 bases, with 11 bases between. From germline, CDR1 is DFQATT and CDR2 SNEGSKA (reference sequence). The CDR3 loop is CSAGAAFYTF. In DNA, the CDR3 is TGCAGTGCTGGGGCGGCATTCTACACCTTC.

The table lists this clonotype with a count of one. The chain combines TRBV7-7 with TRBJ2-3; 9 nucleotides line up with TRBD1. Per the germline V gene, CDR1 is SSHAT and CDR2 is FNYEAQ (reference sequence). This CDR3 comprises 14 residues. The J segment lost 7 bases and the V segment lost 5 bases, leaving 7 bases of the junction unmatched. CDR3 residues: CASSPGQGGNTQYF. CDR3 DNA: TGTGCCAGCAGCCCGGGACAGGGCGGAAATACGCAGTATTTT.

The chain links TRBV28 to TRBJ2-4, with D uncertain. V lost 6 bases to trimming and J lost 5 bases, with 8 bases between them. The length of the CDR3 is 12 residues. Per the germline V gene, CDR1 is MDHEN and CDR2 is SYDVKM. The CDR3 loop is CASRTQENIQYF. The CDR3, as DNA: TGTGCCAGCAGGACCCAGGAAAACATTCAGTACTTC. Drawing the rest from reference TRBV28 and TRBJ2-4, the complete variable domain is DVKVTQSSRYLVKRTGEKVFLECVQDMDHENMFWYRQDPGLGLRLIYFSYDVKMKEKGDIPEGYSVSREKKERFSLILESASTNQTSMYLCASRTQENIQYFGAGTRLSVL.

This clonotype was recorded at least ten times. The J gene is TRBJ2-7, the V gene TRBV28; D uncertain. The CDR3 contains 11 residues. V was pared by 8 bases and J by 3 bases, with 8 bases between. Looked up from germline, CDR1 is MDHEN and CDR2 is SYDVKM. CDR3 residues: CASCSYYEQYF. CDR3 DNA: TGTGCCAGCTGTAGTTACTACGAGCAGTACTTC.

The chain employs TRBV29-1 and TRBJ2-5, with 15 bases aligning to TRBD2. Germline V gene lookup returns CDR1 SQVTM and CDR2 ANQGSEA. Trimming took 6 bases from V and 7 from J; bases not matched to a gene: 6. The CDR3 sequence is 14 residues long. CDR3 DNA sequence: TGCAGCGTGGGGGGACTAGCGGGGGGTGGGACCCAGTACTTC. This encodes CSVGGLAGGGTQYF.

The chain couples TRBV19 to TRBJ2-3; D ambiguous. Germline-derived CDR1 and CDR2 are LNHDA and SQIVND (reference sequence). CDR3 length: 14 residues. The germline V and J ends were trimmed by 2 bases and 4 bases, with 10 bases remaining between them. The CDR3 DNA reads TGTGCCAGTAGTATAATGCCAGGCTCAGATACGCAGTATTTT. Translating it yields CASSIMPGSDTQYF.

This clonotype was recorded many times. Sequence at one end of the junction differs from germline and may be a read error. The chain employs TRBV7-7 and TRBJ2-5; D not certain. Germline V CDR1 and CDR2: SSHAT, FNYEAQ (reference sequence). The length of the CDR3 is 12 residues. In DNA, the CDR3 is TGTGCTAGCAGCTTATTGGGAGAGACCCAGTACTTC. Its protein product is CASSLLGETQYF.

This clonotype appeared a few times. CDR3 region: CATSRDLGTQYF. The CDR3 region has the DNA TGTGCCACCAGCAGAGATCTTGGGACCCAGTACTTC. The genes are TRBV15 and TRBJ2-5; D remains unclear. V was shortened by 0 bases and J by 7 bases, with 6 bases between the two germline ends. CDR3 length: 12 residues. Germline CDR1 and CDR2: LNHNV and YYDKDF (reference sequence). The variable domain in full, with the rest retrieved from reference TRBV15 and TRBJ2-5, is DAMVIQNPRYQVTQFGKPVTLSCSQTLNHNVMYWYQQKSSQAPKLLFHYYDKDFNNEADTPDNFQSRRPNTSFCFLDIRSPGLGDTAMYLCATSRDLGTQYFGPGTRLLVL.

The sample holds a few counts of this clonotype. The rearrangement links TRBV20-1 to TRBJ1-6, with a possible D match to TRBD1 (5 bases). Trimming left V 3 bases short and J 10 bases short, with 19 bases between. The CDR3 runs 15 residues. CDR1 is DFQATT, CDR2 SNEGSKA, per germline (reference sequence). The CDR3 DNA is TGCAGTGCTAGGGGGGACGGGAAGGGTTCCTCACCCCTCCACTTT. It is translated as CSARGDGKGSSPLHF.

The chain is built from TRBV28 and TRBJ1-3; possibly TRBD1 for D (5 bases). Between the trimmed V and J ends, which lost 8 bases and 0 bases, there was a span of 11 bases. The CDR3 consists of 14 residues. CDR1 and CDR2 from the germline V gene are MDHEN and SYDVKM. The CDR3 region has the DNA TGTGCCAGCGGGACGGGTAGCTCTGGAAACACCATATATTTT. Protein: CASGTGSSGNTIYF.